The present entry profiles one T cell receptor (beta chain) with its context. Original processing notes: Reference gene primers were amplified, and this amplification served to estimate nucleated cell counts. The repertoire was sequenced with immunoSEQ multiplex PCR; TCRdb's copy has only in-frame clones and lacks some. D and trimming come from the DNA, and the V and J calls and clone size come from that table. The table has some 75,000 clones, around 88% seen once. This record belongs to a study of blood T cell repertoires in COVID-19. The overall study: Sites across the United States, Italy and Spain contributed samples from acute and convalescent COVID-19. T cells, B-cell-depleted T cells, or PBMCs supplied cDNA or gDNA.

The Seattle patients, enrolled during active infection, were followed longitudinally. This CDR3 spans 13 amino acids. The ends were cut back, 3 bases at V and 5 bases at J, with 9 bases in the middle. The germline V gene encodes CDR1 SGHRS and CDR2 YFSETQ. The source material was peripheral blood. The sequence was obtained from a man of 80 years or more with COVID-19, enrolled during active disease. The V and J genes are TRBV5-1 and TRBJ2-1; D is possibly TRBD1 (6 bases). The CDR3 nucleotides are TGCGCCAGCAGCTGGGGGACAAACAATGAGCAGTTCTTC. Encoded protein: CASSWGTNNEQFF.